This T cell receptor beta chain emerged from a study of blood T cell repertoires in COVID-19. Study summary: Sites across the United States, Italy and Spain contributed samples from acute and convalescent COVID-19. T cells, B-cell-depleted T cells, or PBMCs provided the cDNA or gDNA that served as material.

Per the authors' pipeline: Quantification of nucleated cells was approximated via reference gene primer amplification. Profiled with immunoSEQ multiplex PCR; TCRdb holds only in-frame clones, not every one. The V and J calls and clone size come from that table; D and trimming were worked out from the DNA. In the table there are around 150,000 clones, 80% to 90% of which are singletons. Germline V lookup: CDR1 SGHVS, CDR2 FQNEAQ. J was trimmed by 2 bases and V by 5 bases; bases with no gene match: 8. This CDR3 has 16 residues. The sequencing input was peripheral blood. The sequence came from a man between 65 and 85 years old with acute or convalescent COVID-19. The gene calls are TRBV7-8 and TRBJ2-1, with 8 bases that match TRBD1. CDR3 nucleotides: TGTGCCAGCAGCATATACCGGGACAGGACCTACAATGAGCAGTTCTTC. Translated: CASSIYRDRTYNEQFF.